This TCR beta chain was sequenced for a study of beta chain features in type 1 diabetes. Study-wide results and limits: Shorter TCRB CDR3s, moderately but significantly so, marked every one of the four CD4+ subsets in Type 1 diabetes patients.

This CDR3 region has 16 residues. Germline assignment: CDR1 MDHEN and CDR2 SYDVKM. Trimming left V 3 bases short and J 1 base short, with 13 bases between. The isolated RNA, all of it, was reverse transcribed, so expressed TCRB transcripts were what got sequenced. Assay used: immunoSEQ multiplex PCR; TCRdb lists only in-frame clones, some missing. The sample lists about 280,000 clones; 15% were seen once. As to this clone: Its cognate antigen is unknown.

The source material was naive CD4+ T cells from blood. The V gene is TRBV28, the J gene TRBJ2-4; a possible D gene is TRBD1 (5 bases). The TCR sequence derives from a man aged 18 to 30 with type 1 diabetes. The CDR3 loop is CASSLVGVGAKNIQYF. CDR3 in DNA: TGTGCCAGCAGTTTGGTAGGGGTGGGGGCCAAAAACATTCAGTACTTC.